Listed here are 5 T cell receptor beta chains from one sample, sequenced in a study of shared clonotypes between healthy human individuals. The data were produced by immunoSEQ multiplex PCR, yet TCRdb's version contains in-frame clones alone and is incomplete. The top ten clones hold approximately 0.13% of a sample with a few million clones, about 94% of them seen once. The material sequenced was naive CD4+ T cells sorted from blood. Specified subset: CD45RA+ positively selected. The receptors were sampled from a young man in good health.

The chain has TRBV15 and TRBJ2-6, with D possibly TRBD1 on 5 matching bases. Trimming took off 5 bases at V and 0 bases at J, with 11 bases between the two ends. The germline gives CDR1 LNHNV, CDR2 YYDKDF (reference sequence). This CDR3 is built from 16 residues. The chain's CDR3 is CATSFAQGSGANVLTF. CDR3 DNA sequence: TGTGCCACCAGCTTCGCCCAGGGCTCTGGGGCCAACGTCCTGACTTTC.

This clone appeared a single time. The CDR3 coding sequence is TGTGCCAGCAGTGTGGGGACCGAGAGGACTGAAGCTTTCTTT. Translated: CASSVGTERTEAFF. The chain combines TRBV6-5 with TRBJ1-1, with TRBD1 as a possible D gene (5 bases). The CDR3 is made up of 14 amino acids. CDR1 is MNHEY and CDR2 is SVGAGI in the germline V gene. Trimming shortened V by 5 bases and J by 5 bases, and 15 bases separated the two germline ends.

V gene TRBV6-5 combines with J gene TRBJ1-4; D may be TRBD1 (5 bases). Germline CDR1 reads MNHEY; CDR2 reads SVGAGI. The CDR3 has 13 amino acids. V gave up 8 bases and J gave up 3 bases, with 10 bases separating them. The CDR3 nucleotides are TGTGCCAGCCGGGGGTTGGCTAATGAAAAACTGTTTTTT. The encoded protein is CASRGLANEKLFF.

The CDR3 DNA reads as TGTGCCAGCAGTTGGGACAGGGGGAGGGAGACCCAGTACTTC. Translating gives CASSWDRGRETQYF. This chain links TRBV7-9 with TRBJ2-5; TRBD1 matches at 11 bases. After removal of 6 bases from V and 5 bases from J, the junction contained 5 bases not matched to a gene. The CDR3 has 14 residues. Looked up from germline, CDR1 is SEHNR and CDR2 is FQNEAQ (reference sequence).

This chain links TRBV25-1 with TRBJ1-4; no clear D. Trimming took off 4 bases at V and 0 bases at J, with 9 bases between the two ends. CDR3 length: 15 residues. CDR1 MGHDK and CDR2 SYGVNS come from the germline V gene. CDR3 sequence (DNA): TGTGCCAGCAGTGTGTCGGGATCAACTAATGAAAAACTGTTTTTT. Translation: CASSVSGSTNEKLFF.